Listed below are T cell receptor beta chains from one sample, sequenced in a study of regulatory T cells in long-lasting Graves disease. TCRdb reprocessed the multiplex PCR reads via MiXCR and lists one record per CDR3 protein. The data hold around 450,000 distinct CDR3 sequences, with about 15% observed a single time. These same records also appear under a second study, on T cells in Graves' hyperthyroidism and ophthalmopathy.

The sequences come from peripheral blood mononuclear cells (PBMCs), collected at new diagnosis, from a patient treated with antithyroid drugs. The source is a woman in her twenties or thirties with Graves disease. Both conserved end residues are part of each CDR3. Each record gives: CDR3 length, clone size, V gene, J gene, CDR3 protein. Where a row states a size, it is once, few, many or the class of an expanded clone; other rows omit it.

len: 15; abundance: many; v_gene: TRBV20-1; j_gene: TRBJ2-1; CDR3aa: CSVSVPERTYNEQFF
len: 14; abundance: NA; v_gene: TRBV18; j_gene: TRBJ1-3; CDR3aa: CASSPNYSGNTTYF
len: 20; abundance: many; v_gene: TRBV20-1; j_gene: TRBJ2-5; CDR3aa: CSARRPSRLAGARRQETQYF
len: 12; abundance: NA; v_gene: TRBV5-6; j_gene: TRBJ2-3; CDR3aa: CASSPRLDTQYF
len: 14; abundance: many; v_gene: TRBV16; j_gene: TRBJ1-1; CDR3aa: CASSQWSTAPEAFF
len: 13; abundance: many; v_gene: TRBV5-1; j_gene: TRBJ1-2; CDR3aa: CASRTCGGYGYTF
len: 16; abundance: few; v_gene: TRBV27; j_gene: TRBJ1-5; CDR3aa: CASSAAGGASNQPQHF
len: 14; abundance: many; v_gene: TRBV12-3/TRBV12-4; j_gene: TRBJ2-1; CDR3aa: CASRKAGGGFEQFF
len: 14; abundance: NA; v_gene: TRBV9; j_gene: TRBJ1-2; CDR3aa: CASSGPTGHYGYTF
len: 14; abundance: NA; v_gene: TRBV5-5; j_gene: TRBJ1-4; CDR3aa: CASSFEAQGQLLFF
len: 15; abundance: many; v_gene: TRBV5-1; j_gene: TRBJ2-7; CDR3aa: CASSLEGQDSYEQYF